The T cell receptor beta chain described here comes from a study of response to subunit inactivated influenza vaccine. Broader study findings: The authors suggested that every seasonal influenza vaccination recruits few new T cells.

Worth noting for this clonotype: Its antigen remains unidentified.

Germline V CDR1 and CDR2: SSHAT, FNYEAQ (reference sequence). The length of the CDR3 is 16 residues. Unmatched junction bases numbered 11, after V lost 5 bases and J lost 4 bases. MiXCR was run by TCRdb on the RT-PCR reads, yielding one entry per CDR3 protein. Among around 520,000 distinct CDR3 sequences listed, over 9.5% were seen once. This clonotype originated in a man aged 45-65 years who received an inactivated influenza vaccine. The sample was PBMCs from blood, taken on the day of vaccination. The genes are TRBV7-7 and TRBJ2-5; 9 bases align to TRBD1. The CDR3 spells CASSIGTGSWSETQYF. The DNA of the CDR3 is TGTGCCAGCAGCATCGGGACAGGGAGCTGGTCAGAGACCCAGTACTTC.